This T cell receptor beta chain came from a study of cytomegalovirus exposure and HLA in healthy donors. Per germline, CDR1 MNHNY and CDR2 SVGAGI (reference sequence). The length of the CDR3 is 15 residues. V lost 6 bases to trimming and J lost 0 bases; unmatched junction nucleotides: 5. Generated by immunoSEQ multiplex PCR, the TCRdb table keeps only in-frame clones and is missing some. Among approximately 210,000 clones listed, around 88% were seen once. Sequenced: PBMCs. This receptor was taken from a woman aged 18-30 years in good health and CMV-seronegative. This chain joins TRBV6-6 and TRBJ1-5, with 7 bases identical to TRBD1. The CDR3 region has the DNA TGTGCCAGCAGGCGGACAGGTAATAGCAATCAGCCCCAGCATTTT. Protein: CASRRTGNSNQPQHF.